What follows are 25 T cell receptor beta chains derived from one specimen sequenced in a study of T cells in women clearing cervical HPV infection. Produced via immunoSEQ multiplex PCR; TCRdb's table is partial and in-frame only. The sample's table shows around 41,000 clones. Sequencing was performed on blood buffy coat. These receptors came from a woman aged 18-70 years with a cervical HPV16 infection that either progressed to CIN3+ or cleared (not recorded which).

About this clone itself: The CDR3 end lies 3 residues beyond the end of the read and is filled in from the germline J gene. V usage is TRBV20-1 and J usage is TRBJ1-2; D uncertain. V shed 1 base and J shed 3 bases, with 12 bases lying between them. The CDR3 consists of 14 residues. Germline loops: CDR1 DFQATT, CDR2 SNEGSKA (reference sequence). The covered CDR3 bases are TGCAGTGCTAGAGCTACTAATCTCGACTATGGC. The encoded protein is CSARATNLDYG. The entire CDR3 protein is CSARATNLDYGYTF.

Concerning this clone: The CDR3 end is not reached by the read, which stops 3 residues before it; the germline J gene fills it in. The chain uses TRBV20-1 and TRBJ2-6; TRBD1 is a possible D gene (5 bases). Germline V gene lookup returns CDR1 DFQATT and CDR2 SNEGSKA (reference sequence). The CDR3 consists of 17 residues. V lost 3 bases to trimming and J lost 3 bases, with 18 bases between them. The CDR3 bases that were read are TGCAGTGCTAGTGGCCAGGGCGTAAAAAGTGGGGCCAACGTC. It translates to CSASGQGVKSGANV. The whole CDR3 reads CSASGQGVKSGANVLTF.

As regards this clone: The CDR3 goes on 3 residues after the read ends, and that part is filled in from the germline J gene. The rearrangement links TRBV12-3 or TRBV12-4 to TRBJ2-3; no reliable D call. V lost 5 bases and J 5 bases, leaving 5 bases between the germline ends. The CDR3 runs to 11 residues. The sequenced CDR3 bases are TGTGCCAGCAGTAGCCTAGATACG. Its translation is CASSSLDT. The complete CDR3 protein is CASSSLDTQYF.

Details on this clone: The DNA ends 3 residues before the CDR3 does, and the rest of the CDR3 is filled in from the germline J gene. This chain uses TRBV13 with TRBJ2-5, with 11 bases lining up with TRBD1. Germline V gene sequence: CDR1 PRHDT, CDR2 FYEKMQ (reference sequence). The CDR3 is 15 amino acids. Germline trimming cut 4 bases from V and 3 bases from J; bases unmatched to any gene: 4. Partial CDR3 DNA: TGTGCCAGCAGCTCCCGGGACAGGGGGAAAGAGACC. Encoded protein: CASSSRDRGKET. The CDR3 in full is CASSSRDRGKETQYF.

With regard to this clone: With the read ending 3 residues before the CDR3 end, the germline J gene is used to fill in that end. The chain links TRBV5-1 to TRBJ2-7; D gene uncertain. V gave up 1 base and J gave up 0 bases, with 17 bases separating them. The germline V gene has CDR1 SGHRS and CDR2 YFSETQ. The CDR3 is 17 amino acids. The CDR3 here is CASSLPSTPLFSYEQYF. Incomplete CDR3 DNA: TGCGCCAGCAGCTTGCCCTCAACCCCACTTTTCTCCTACGAG. The full variable domain, in which reference TRBV5-1 and TRBJ2-7 provide the parts outside the CDR3, is KAGVTQTPRYLIKTRGQQVTLSCSPISGHRSVSWYQQTPGQGLQFLFEYFSETQRNKGNFPGRFSGRQFSNSRSEMNVSTLELGDSALYLCASSLPSTPLFSYEQYFGPGTRLTVT.

Points on this clone: Sequencing ends 3 residues short of the CDR3 end; the germline J gene provides the rest. The chain links TRBV28 to TRBJ2-7; TRBD2 matches at 8 bases. V dropped 10 bases and J dropped 2; count of bases not matched to a gene: 10. This CDR3 comprises 14 residues. Germline V lookup: CDR1 MDHEN, CDR2 SYDVKM. The CDR3 bases that were read are TGTGCCACCGAAGGACTAGCTGATACCTACGAG. It yields the protein CATEGLADTYE. The entire CDR3 reads CATEGLADTYEQYF.

A remark on this clone: The sequenced fragment ends 3 residues before the CDR3 boundary, so the rest is inferred from the germline J gene. This chain links TRBV19 with TRBJ1-2; 11 bases are shared with TRBD1. Germline loops: CDR1 LNHDA, CDR2 SQIVND (reference sequence). This CDR3 has 14 residues. V lost 8 bases to trimming and J lost 2 bases; unmatched junction nucleotides: 4. The CDR3 loop is CASRGQGANYGYTF. The DNA read from the CDR3 is TGTGCCAGTCGAGGACAGGGGGCAAACTATGGC.

Regarding this clone: The read is 3 residues too short to cover the CDR3 end, so that end is filled in from the germline J gene. V and J are TRBV6-2 or TRBV6-3 and TRBJ1-5; 12 positions agree with TRBD1. CDR3 length: 17 residues. The ends lost 6 bases at V and 5 bases at J; junction bases unmatched: 11. The germline CDR1 and CDR2 sequences are MNHEY and SVGEGT. CDR3 protein: CASSTWDRGQIHQPQHF. The sequenced part of the CDR3 DNA is TGTGCCAGCAGCACCTGGGACAGGGGGCAAATTCATCAGCCC.

Details on this clone: The missing CDR3 end, 3 residues past where the read stops, is filled in from the germline J gene. The chain is built from TRBV5-6 and TRBJ1-1; D gene uncertain. V was pared by 1 base and J by 4 bases, with 8 bases between. The CDR3 consists of 13 residues. Germline V lookup: CDR1 SGHDT, CDR2 YYEEEE. The sequenced CDR3 bases are TGTGCCAGCAGCTTGAGGAGGGCCACTGAA. Translation gives CASSLRRATE. The full-length CDR3 reads as CASSLRRATEAFF.

Remarks on this clone: The read is 3 residues too short to cover the CDR3 end, so that end is filled in from the germline J gene. The chain combines TRBV2 with TRBJ2-7; a possible D gene is TRBD2 (5 bases). V lost 8 bases, J lost 1 base, and 6 bases lay in between. This CDR3 region has 11 residues. Per germline, CDR1 SNHLY and CDR2 FYNNEI. The DNA read from the CDR3 is TGTGCCAGCCGGGGATCCTACGAG. It is translated as CASRGSYE. The complete CDR3 sequence is CASRGSYEQYF.

Remarks on this clone: The read ends 3 residues early relative to the CDR3; the germline J gene fills the gap. The rearrangement links TRBV5-1 to TRBJ2-3, with TRBD2 matching over 10 bases. With V trimmed by 4 bases and J by 3 bases, 8 bases remained unmatched. Germline V gene lookup returns CDR1 SGHRS and CDR2 YFSETQ. CDR3 length: 16 amino acids. CDR3 region: CASSRERGGLTDTQYF. The covered CDR3 bases are TGCGCCAGCAGCAGAGAGCGGGGGGGCTTGACAGATACG. Using reference TRBV5-1 and TRBJ2-3 for the parts outside the CDR3, the full variable domain is KAGVTQTPRYLIKTRGQQVTLSCSPISGHRSVSWYQQTPGQGLQFLFEYFSETQRNKGNFPGRFSGRQFSNSRSEMNVSTLELGDSALYLCASSRERGGLTDTQYFGPGTRLTVL.

In regard to this clone: The read terminates 3 residues ahead of where the CDR3 ends, so the germline J gene completes it. The gene calls are TRBV20-1 and TRBJ1-1; TRBD1 matches at 10 bases. CDR3 size: 13 residues. V lost 6 bases to trimming and J lost 5 bases; unmatched junction nucleotides: 6. Germline V gives CDR1 DFQATT, CDR2 SNEGSKA (reference sequence). The CDR3 here is CSARDRGSTEAFF. The sequenced part of the CDR3 DNA is TGCAGTGCAAGGGACAGGGGTAGTACTGAA.

Of note for this clone: The read gets to within 3 residues of the CDR3 end, and the germline J gene fills in the rest. This chain connects TRBV29-1 to TRBJ2-3; 13 positions match TRBD2. V lost 7 bases and J lost 3; bases outside the gene matches: 4. This CDR3 has 14 residues. Germline CDR1 is SQVTM and CDR2 is ANQGSEA. The part of the CDR3 DNA that was read is TGCAGCGGTACACTAGCGGGAGGGACAGATACG. It specifies CSGTLAGGTDT. The whole CDR3 is CSGTLAGGTDTQYF.

Worth noting for this clone: The read terminates 3 residues ahead of where the CDR3 ends, so the germline J gene completes it. V is TRBV19 and J is TRBJ1-5; 7 bases fit TRBD1. CDR3 length equals 15 residues. The trim removed 5 bases at V and 3 bases at J, leaving 7 bases unmatched. Germline-derived CDR1 and CDR2 are LNHDA and SQIVND (reference sequence). CDR3 protein: CASSWAGGLNQPQHF. Incomplete CDR3 DNA: TGTGCCAGTAGTTGGGCAGGGGGTCTCAATCAGCCC.

Of note for this clone: With the read ending 3 residues before the CDR3 end, the germline J gene is used to fill in that end. The chain uses TRBV19 and TRBJ2-5; D gene unclear. This CDR3 contains 12 residues. Trimming stripped 2 bases from V and 4 bases from J, with 5 bases between. CDR1 is LNHDA and CDR2 is SQIVND in the germline V gene (reference sequence). CDR3 DNA (partial): TGTGCCAGTAGTATACCCGGAGAGACC. This codes for CASSIPGET. The CDR3, in full, reads CASSIPGETQYF.

Comments on this clone: The read ends 3 residues early relative to the CDR3; the germline J gene fills the gap. This sequence joins TRBV4-2 and TRBJ1-6; TRBD1 is a possible D gene (5 bases). Trimming removed 4 bases at V and 0 bases at J, with 16 bases between. CDR1 is LGHNA and CDR2 is YNFKEQ in the germline V gene. The length of the CDR3 is 18 residues. CDR3 amino acids: CASSPRPQEFSYNSPLHF. Incomplete CDR3 DNA: TGTGCCAGCAGCCCTCGACCACAGGAGTTCTCCTATAATTCACCC.

As concerns this clone: The sequence runs out 3 residues before the end of the CDR3; the remainder is reconstructed from the germline J gene. The chain joins TRBV2 to TRBJ2-7; TRBD1 matches at 10 bases. CDR1 is SNHLY and CDR2 is FYNNEI in the germline V gene. The trim removed 2 bases at V and 5 bases at J, leaving 9 bases unmatched. This CDR3 spans 16 amino acids. The CDR3 bases that were read are TGTGCCAGCAGTGAACTAATAGGACAGGGGGACAACGAG. Its protein product is CASSELIGQGDNE. The entire CDR3 is CASSELIGQGDNEQYF.

On this clone: The read is 3 residues too short to cover the CDR3 end, so that end is filled in from the germline J gene. V usage is TRBV18 and J usage is TRBJ1-1; no reliable D call. V lost 3 bases and J 1 base, leaving 6 bases between the germline ends. Germline-derived CDR1 and CDR2 are KGHSH and LQKENI. The CDR3 is made up of 13 amino acids. CDR3 DNA, as far as it was read: TGTGCCAGCTCACCTCGACAGAACACTGAA. It specifies CASSPRQNTE. The full CDR3 is CASSPRQNTEAFF.

With regard to this clone: The read halts 3 residues ahead of the CDR3 end, with the missing end drawn from the germline J gene. The gene calls are TRBV7-9 and TRBJ2-7; weak D call: TRBD1 (5 bases). Germline V gives CDR1 SEHNR, CDR2 FQNEAQ (reference sequence). V lost 4 bases, J lost 4 bases, and 8 bases lay in between. The CDR3 covers 12 residues. The sequenced CDR3 bases are TGTGCCAGCAGCTATACAGGATACGAG. This codes for CASSYTGYE. The CDR3 in its entirety is CASSYTGYEQYF.

Notes on this clone: The CDR3 goes on 3 residues after the read ends, and that part is filled in from the germline J gene. The chain uses TRBV5-1 and TRBJ2-1; 7 nucleotides match TRBD2. Trimming cost V 3 bases and J 9 bases; bases outside gene matches: 12. Per the germline V gene, CDR1 is SGHRS and CDR2 is YFSETQ. The CDR3 has 15 residues. The covered CDR3 bases are TGCGCCAGCAGCTCCGGAGGTAGCGGGTTTTTTGAG. Its translation is CASSSGGSGFFE. The complete CDR3 protein is CASSSGGSGFFEQFF.

Details on this clone: Read data end 3 residues before the CDR3 end; the end is taken from the germline J gene. The chain uses TRBV23-1 and TRBJ2-4, with D possibly TRBD2 on 6 matching bases. TRBV23-1 is sorted into the ORF group, with uncertain function. Trimming removed 0 bases from V and 5 bases from J, with 20 bases in between. The CDR3 length is 18 residues. The CDR3 protein is CASSQSPPGDLSENIQYF. The part of the CDR3 DNA that was read is TGCGCCAGCAGTCAATCCCCCCCCGGGGACTTATCGGAAAACATT.

To note about this clone: The sequenced fragment ends 3 residues before the CDR3 boundary, so the rest is inferred from the germline J gene. The chain is built from TRBV18 and TRBJ1-2; no reliable D call. Germline CDR1 KGHSH, CDR2 LQKENI. V lost 4 bases and J 7 bases, leaving 19 bases between the germline ends. The CDR3 is 15 residues long. CDR3 residues: CASSRSAPGSVGYTF. The sequenced part of the CDR3 DNA is TGTGCCAGCTCACGTTCAGCCCCGGGGAGCGTTGGC.

Concerning this clone itself: The CDR3 extends 3 residues past the end of the read, so its final part is completed from the germline J gene. The rearrangement links TRBV19 to TRBJ2-3; TRBD1 is a possible D gene (6 bases). This CDR3 is built from 16 residues. The V and J ends lost 6 bases and 0 bases respectively, with 16 bases between them. Germline V gene lookup returns CDR1 LNHDA and CDR2 SQIVND (reference sequence). The covered CDR3 bases are TGTGCCAGTAGAAACACAGGGACCTCTAGCACAGATACG. Its translation: CASRNTGTSSTDT. The entire CDR3 reads CASRNTGTSSTDTQYF.

Points on this clone: The CDR3 end is not reached by the read, which stops 3 residues before it; the germline J gene fills it in. V usage is TRBV10-3 and J usage is TRBJ2-5, with D maybe TRBD1 (6 bases). The V end was cut by 5 bases, the J end by 1 base, with 14 bases between. Germline CDR1 and CDR2: ENHRY and SYGVKD. The CDR3 contains 15 residues. The part of the CDR3 DNA that was read is TGTGCCATCAGTAACGGGACACGGATCCAAGAGACC. It translates to CAISNGTRIQET. The whole CDR3 sequence is CAISNGTRIQETQYF.

On this clone itself: Read coverage stops 3 residues before the CDR3 terminus; the germline J gene supplies the remainder. The genes are TRBV19 and TRBJ1-1, with 11 bases identical to TRBD1. The CDR3 extends over 19 amino acids. Germline assignment: CDR1 LNHDA and CDR2 SQIVND (reference sequence). With 3 bases clipped from V and 4 bases from J, the junction kept 16 bases outside the gene matches. The CDR3 bases that were read are TGTGCCAGTAGTATGTTGTCCGGGACAGGGGGTTCGTCGGGCACTGAA. This codes for CASSMLSGTGGSSGTE. The CDR3 in its entirety is CASSMLSGTGGSSGTEAFF.